Shown below are 15 T cell receptor beta chains from a single sample sequenced in a study of CD8+CD57+ T cells in acquired aplastic anemia. TCR beta VDJ combinations and CDR3 sequences were profiled from genomic DNA. Using its own MiXCR run on the reads, TCRdb lists one record per CDR3 protein. The sample lists 100,000 to 150,000 distinct CDR3 sequences, approximately 36% occurring once. Before being chosen for sequencing, patients had shown CD8+CD57+ cell expansion by flow cytometry. Sequences were obtained from sorted CD4+, CD8+, or CD8+CD57+ T cells (not recorded which) from PBMCs. The receptor source for this set is a human donor with aplastic anemia.

This clonotype has ten or more counts. The chain uses TRBV20-1 and TRBJ2-5; 7 nucleotides agree with TRBD1. From germline, CDR1 is DFQATT and CDR2 SNEGSKA (reference sequence). CDR3 length equals 15 residues. The J segment lost 3 bases and the V segment lost 5 bases, leaving 12 bases of the junction unmatched. The CDR3 reads CSAPRTGHHKETQYF. The DNA of the CDR3 is TGCAGTGCTCCTCGGACAGGACATCACAAAGAGACCCAGTACTTC.

This clonotype was seen many times. V and J are TRBV12-3 or TRBV12-4 and TRBJ1-5; perhaps TRBD1 as D (6 bases). The CDR3 runs to 12 residues. The V and J ends lost 5 bases and 5 bases respectively, with 7 bases between them. CDR3 amino acids: CASSHRDQPQHF. The CDR3, as DNA: TGTGCCAGCAGTCACAGGGATCAGCCCCAGCATTTT.

At least ten counts were recorded for this clonotype. This chain connects TRBV20-1 to TRBJ2-1; TRBD1 agrees at 9 bases. The length of the CDR3 is 13 residues. Trimming removed 8 bases from V and 10 bases from J; junction bases left unmatched: 12. Germline V gene lookup returns CDR1 DFQATT and CDR2 SNEGSKA (reference sequence). For the CDR3, the DNA is TGCAGTACCCGTGGGACAGGGAAGTGGGAGCAGTTCTTC. Translating it yields CSTRGTGKWEQFF.

This chain joins TRBV7-6 and TRBJ2-7; a weak D match, TRBD2 (5 bases). Trimming stripped 3 bases from V and 4 bases from J, with 13 bases between. Germline assignment: CDR1 SGHVS and CDR2 FNYEAQ. The CDR3 length is 14 residues. CDR3: CASSLVQWTYEQYF. CDR3 nucleotides: TGTGCCAGCAGCTTGGTTCAATGGACTTACGAGCAGTACTTC. Filled out from reference TRBV7-6 and TRBJ2-7, the complete variable domain reads GAGVSQSPRYKVTKRGQDVALRCDPISGHVSLYWYRQALGQGPEFLTYFNYEAQQDKSGLPNDRFSAERPEGSISTLTIQRTEQRDSAMYRCASSLVQWTYEQYFGPGTRLTVT.

The chain couples TRBV28 to TRBJ2-3; D gene uncertain. V was trimmed by 6 bases and J by 2 bases, leaving 12 bases between them. This CDR3 contains 14 residues. The germline V gene has CDR1 MDHEN and CDR2 SYDVKM. The CDR3 sequence is CASRFGKSTDTQYF. CDR3 nucleotides: TGTGCCAGCAGATTTGGGAAATCCACAGATACGCAGTATTTT.

This clonotype has only one observation. The chain employs TRBV9 and TRBJ2-2, with a weak D call TRBD2 (5 bases). The CDR3 has 12 amino acids. The V and J ends lost 2 bases and 8 bases respectively, with 7 bases between them. Germline loops: CDR1 SGDLS, CDR2 YYNGEE. CDR3 sequence (DNA): TGTGCCAGCAGCGTGGTAGCGGGGGAGCTGTTTTTT. It translates to CASSVVAGELFF. The full variable domain, with the rest looked up from reference TRBV9 and TRBJ2-2, is DSGVTQTPKHLITATGQRVTLRCSPRSGDLSVYWYQQSLDQGLQFLIQYYNGEERAKGNILERFSAQQFPDLHSELNLSSLELGDSALYFCASSVVAGELFFGEGSRLTVL.

The chain uses TRBV20-1 and TRBJ2-1, with 7 bases fitting TRBD2. Trimming took 0 bases from V and 5 from J; bases not matched to a gene: 7. Germline V gives CDR1 DFQATT, CDR2 SNEGSKA (reference sequence). This CDR3 has 15 amino acids. CDR3 DNA sequence: TGCAGTGCTAGAGAATCAGCGGGGACCGACAATGAGCAGTTCTTC. This gives the protein CSARESAGTDNEQFF.

This clonotype was seen many times. The chain links TRBV20-1 to TRBJ2-5, with a possible D match to TRBD2 (6 bases). Trimming pared 3 bases from V and 5 bases from J, leaving 22 bases between. This CDR3 has 16 residues. Germline V gene data show CDR1 as DFQATT and CDR2 as SNEGSKA (reference sequence). CDR3 DNA sequence: TGCAGTGCTAGTGGGGCGTCGGGGGAGCTGAGGGAGACCCAGTACTTC. This encodes CSASGASGELRETQYF.

This clonotype was seen many times. This chain joins TRBV25-1 and TRBJ1-2; no firm D call. Trimming pared 7 bases from V and 3 bases from J, leaving 15 bases between. Germline V gives CDR1 MGHDK, CDR2 SYGVNS. The CDR3 loop spans 14 amino acids. The CDR3 bases are TGTGCCAGCAAAGGCCCCAACGGGGACTATGGCTACACCTTC. Protein sequence: CASKGPNGDYGYTF.

This clonotype was recorded a few times. The rearrangement links TRBV5-6 to TRBJ2-1; D is possibly TRBD1 or TRBD2 (6 bases each). V lost 1 base and J lost 1, with 18 bases in between. The CDR3 is 18 residues long. Germline V gene data show CDR1 as SGHDT and CDR2 as YYEEEE. The CDR3: CASSLRGGWGASYNEQFF. DNA of the CDR3: TGTGCCAGCAGCTTGCGAGGAGGATGGGGGGCGTCCTACAATGAGCAGTTCTTC.

CDR3 in amino acids: CASGLASGGAHEQFF. Here the CDR3 DNA reads TGTGCTAGTGGTTTGGCTAGCGGGGGGGCGCATGAGCAGTTCTTC. The J gene is TRBJ2-1, the V gene TRBV12-5; 12 bases match TRBD2. The CDR3 runs to 15 residues. Germline V gives CDR1 LGHNT, CDR2 FRNRAP. Trimming removed 1 base from V and 8 bases from J; junction bases left unmatched: 3.

This clonotype was seen a few times. A single base separates this from a much larger clone, so it may be a read error. This chain uses TRBV19 with TRBJ1-1, with a tentative D call TRBD1 (5 bases). The CDR3 has 15 amino acids. Between the trimmed V and J ends, which lost 8 bases and 1 base, there was a span of 17 bases. Looked up from germline, CDR1 is LNHDA and CDR2 is SQIVND (reference sequence). The chain's CDR3 is CASGTSGFGNTEAFF. The CDR3 bases are TGTGCCAGTGGTACCTCAGGGTTTGGGAACACTGAAGCTTTCTTT.

This clonotype was detected ten times or more. V gene TRBV3-1 combines with J gene TRBJ1-1; perhaps TRBD1 as D (6 bases). V was shortened by 3 bases and J by 1 base, with 9 bases between the two germline ends. CDR1 is LGHDT, CDR2 YNNKEL, per germline (reference sequence). This CDR3 has 14 residues. The CDR3 DNA is TGTGCCAGCAGCCAGCAGGGGAGGAACACTGAAGCTTTCTTT. It is translated as CASSQQGRNTEAFF.

The chain has TRBV3-1 and TRBJ1-1; 7 bases are a match to TRBD1. V gave up 1 base and J gave up 3 bases; unmatched junction bases: 2. CDR1 and CDR2 from the germline V gene are LGHDT and YNNKEL (reference sequence). CDR3 size: 14 residues. CDR3 amino acids: CASSQVGTDTEAFF. In DNA, the CDR3 is TGTGCCAGCAGCCAAGTGGGGACAGACACTGAAGCTTTCTTT.

Ten or more counts support this clonotype. The CDR3 DNA reads TGCGCCAGCAGCTTGGGGGTGCCCCCAGAGACCCAGTACTTC. Amino acid sequence: CASSLGVPPETQYF. This rearrangement joins TRBV5-1 to TRBJ2-5; D is undetermined. The CDR3 has 14 amino acids. Germline V gene data show CDR1 as SGHRS and CDR2 as YFSETQ. The ends were cut back, 0 bases at V and 4 bases at J, with 10 bases in the middle.